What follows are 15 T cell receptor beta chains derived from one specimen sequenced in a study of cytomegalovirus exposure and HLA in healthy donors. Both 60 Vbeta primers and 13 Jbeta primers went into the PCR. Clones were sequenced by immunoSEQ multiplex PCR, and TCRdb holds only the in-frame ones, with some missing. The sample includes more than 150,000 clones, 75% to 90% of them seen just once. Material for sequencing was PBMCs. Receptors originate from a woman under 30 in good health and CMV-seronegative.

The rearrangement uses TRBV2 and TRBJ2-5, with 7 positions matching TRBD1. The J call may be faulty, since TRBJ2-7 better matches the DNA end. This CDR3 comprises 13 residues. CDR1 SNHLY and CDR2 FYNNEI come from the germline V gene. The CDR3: CASSLTGSYEQYF. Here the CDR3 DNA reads TGTGCCAGCAGCTTGACAGGGAGCTACGAGCAGTACTTC.

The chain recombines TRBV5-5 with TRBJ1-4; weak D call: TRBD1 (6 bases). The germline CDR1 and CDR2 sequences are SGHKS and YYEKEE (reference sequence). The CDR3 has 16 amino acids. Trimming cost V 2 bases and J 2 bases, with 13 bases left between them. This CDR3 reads CASSFRGGQTNEKLFF. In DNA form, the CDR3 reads TGTGCCAGCAGCTTTAGGGGGGGCCAGACTAATGAAAAACTGTTTTTT.

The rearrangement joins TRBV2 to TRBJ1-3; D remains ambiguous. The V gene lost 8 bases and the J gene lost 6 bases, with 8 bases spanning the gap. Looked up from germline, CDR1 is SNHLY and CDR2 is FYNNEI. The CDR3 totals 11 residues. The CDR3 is CASVELNTIYF. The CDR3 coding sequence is TGTGCCAGCGTCGAGTTAAACACCATATATTTT.

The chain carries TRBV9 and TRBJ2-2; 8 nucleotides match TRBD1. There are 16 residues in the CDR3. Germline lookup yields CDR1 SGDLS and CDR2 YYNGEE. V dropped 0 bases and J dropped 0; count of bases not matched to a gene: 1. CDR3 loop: CASSVGGQANTGELFF. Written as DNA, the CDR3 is TGTGCCAGCAGCGTAGGGGGACAGGCGAACACCGGGGAGCTGTTTTTT.

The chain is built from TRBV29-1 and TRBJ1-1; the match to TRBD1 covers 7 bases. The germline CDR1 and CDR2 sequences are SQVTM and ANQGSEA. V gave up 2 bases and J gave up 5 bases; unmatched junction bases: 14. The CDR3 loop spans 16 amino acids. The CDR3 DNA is TGCAGCGTTGAATTGGACAGGAGTGGAAGGGAGACTGAAGCTTTCTTT. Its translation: CSVELDRSGRETEAFF.

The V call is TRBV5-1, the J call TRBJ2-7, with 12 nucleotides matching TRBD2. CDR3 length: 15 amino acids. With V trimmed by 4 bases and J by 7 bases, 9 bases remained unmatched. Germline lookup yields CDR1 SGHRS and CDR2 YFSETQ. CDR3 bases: TGCGCCAGCAGCCCCCTAGCGGGGGGGCCGGGTGAGCAGTACTTC. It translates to CASSPLAGGPGEQYF. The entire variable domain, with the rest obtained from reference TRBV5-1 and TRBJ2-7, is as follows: KAGVTQTPRYLIKTRGQQVTLSCSPISGHRSVSWYQQTPGQGLQFLFEYFSETQRNKGNFPGRFSGRQFSNSRSEMNVSTLELGDSALYLCASSPLAGGPGEQYFGPGTRLTVT.

The CDR3 loop reads CASGAEQYGYTF. CDR3 sequence (DNA): TGTGCCAGCGGGGCAGAGCAATATGGCTACACCTTC. V and J are TRBV7-9 and TRBJ1-2; perhaps TRBD1 as D (5 bases). Germline V gene lookup returns CDR1 SEHNR and CDR2 FQNEAQ (reference sequence). Trimming took off 8 bases at V and 5 bases at J, with 12 bases between the two ends. The CDR3 runs to 12 residues.

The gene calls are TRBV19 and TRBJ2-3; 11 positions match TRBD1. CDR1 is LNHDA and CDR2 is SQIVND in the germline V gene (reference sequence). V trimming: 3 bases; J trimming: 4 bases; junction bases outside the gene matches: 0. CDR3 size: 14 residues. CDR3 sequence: CASSMGQGADTQYF. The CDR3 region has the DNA TGTGCCAGTAGTATGGGACAGGGGGCAGATACGCAGTATTTT.

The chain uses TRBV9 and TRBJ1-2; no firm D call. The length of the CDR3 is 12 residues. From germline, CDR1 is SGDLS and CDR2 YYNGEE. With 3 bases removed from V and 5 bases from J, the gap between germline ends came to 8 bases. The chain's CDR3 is CASSGNSYGYTF. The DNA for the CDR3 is TGTGCCAGCAGCGGGAACAGTTATGGCTACACCTTC.

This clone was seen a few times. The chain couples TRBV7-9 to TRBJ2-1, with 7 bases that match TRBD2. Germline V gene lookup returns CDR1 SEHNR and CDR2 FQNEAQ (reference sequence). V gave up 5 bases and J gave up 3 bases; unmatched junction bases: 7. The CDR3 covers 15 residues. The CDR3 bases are TGTGCCAGCAGCCACGAGCGGGGTTACTACAATGAGCAGTTCTTC. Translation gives CASSHERGYYNEQFF.

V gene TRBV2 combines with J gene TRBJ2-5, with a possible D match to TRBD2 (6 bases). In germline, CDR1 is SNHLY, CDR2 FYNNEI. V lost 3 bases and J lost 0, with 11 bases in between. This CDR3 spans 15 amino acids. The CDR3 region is CASSEASANQETQYF. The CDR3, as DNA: TGTGCCAGCAGTGAGGCTAGCGCCAACCAAGAGACCCAGTACTTC. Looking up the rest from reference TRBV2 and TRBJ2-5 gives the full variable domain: EPEVTQTPSHQVTQMGQEVILRCVPISNHLYFYWYRQILGQKVEFLVSFYNNEISEKSEIFDDQFSVERPDGSNFTLKIRSTKLEDSAMYFCASSEASANQETQYFGPGTRLLVL.

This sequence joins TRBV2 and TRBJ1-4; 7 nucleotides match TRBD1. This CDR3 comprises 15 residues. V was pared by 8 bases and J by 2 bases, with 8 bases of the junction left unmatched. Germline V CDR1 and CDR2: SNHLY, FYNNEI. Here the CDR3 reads CASRSSTGTNEKLFF. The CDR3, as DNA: TGTGCCAGCCGGTCCTCGACAGGGACTAATGAAAAACTGTTTTTT. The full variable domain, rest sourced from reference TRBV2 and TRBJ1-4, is EPEVTQTPSHQVTQMGQEVILRCVPISNHLYFYWYRQILGQKVEFLVSFYNNEISEKSEIFDDQFSVERPDGSNFTLKIRSTKLEDSAMYFCASRSSTGTNEKLFFGSGTQLSVL.

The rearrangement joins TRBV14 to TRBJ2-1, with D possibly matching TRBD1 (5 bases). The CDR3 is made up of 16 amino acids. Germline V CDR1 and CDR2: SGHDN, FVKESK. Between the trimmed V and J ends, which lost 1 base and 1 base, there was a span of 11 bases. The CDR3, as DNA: TGTGCCAGCAGCCAAGCAGGGTTCGGGTCCTACAATGAGCAGTTCTTC. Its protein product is CASSQAGFGSYNEQFF.

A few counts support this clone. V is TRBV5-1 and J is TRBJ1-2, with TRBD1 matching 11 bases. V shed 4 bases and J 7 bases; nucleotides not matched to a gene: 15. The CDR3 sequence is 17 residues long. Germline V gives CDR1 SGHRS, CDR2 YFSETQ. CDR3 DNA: TGCGCCAGCAGCATAACCCCCGGACAGGGGGCCGGTGGTGGCTACACCTTC. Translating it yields CASSITPGQGAGGGYTF.

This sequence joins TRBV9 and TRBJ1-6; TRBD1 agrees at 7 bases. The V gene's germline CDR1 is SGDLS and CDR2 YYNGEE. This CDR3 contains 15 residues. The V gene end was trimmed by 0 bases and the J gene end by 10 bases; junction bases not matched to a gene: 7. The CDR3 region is CASSVETGLGSPLHF. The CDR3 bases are TGTGCCAGCAGCGTAGAGACAGGGTTAGGGTCACCCCTCCACTTT.